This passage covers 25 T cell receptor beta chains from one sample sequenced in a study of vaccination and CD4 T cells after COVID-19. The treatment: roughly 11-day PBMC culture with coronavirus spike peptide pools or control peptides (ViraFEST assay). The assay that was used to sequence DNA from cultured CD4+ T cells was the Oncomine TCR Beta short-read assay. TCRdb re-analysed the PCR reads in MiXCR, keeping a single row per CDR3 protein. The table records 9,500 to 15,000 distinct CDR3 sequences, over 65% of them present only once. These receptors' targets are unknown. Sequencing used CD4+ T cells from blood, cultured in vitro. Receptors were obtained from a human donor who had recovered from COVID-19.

CDR3 nucleotides: TGTGCCAGCAGCCAGCAGGACGGCCCCAGTTCACCCCTCCACTTT. It codes for CASSQQDGPSSPLHF. J is TRBJ1-6 and V is TRBV14; D remains unclear. Between the trimmed V and J ends, which lost 3 bases and 9 bases, there was a span of 15 bases. CDR3 length: 15 residues. Germline assignment: CDR1 SGHDN and CDR2 FVKESK. The full variable domain, in which reference TRBV14 and TRBJ1-6 provide the parts outside the CDR3, is EAGVTQFPSHSVIEKGQTVTLRCDPISGHDNLYWYRRVMGKEIKFLLHFVKESKQDESGMPNNRFLAERTGGTYSTLKVQPAELEDSGVYFCASSQQDGPSSPLHFGNGTRLTVT.

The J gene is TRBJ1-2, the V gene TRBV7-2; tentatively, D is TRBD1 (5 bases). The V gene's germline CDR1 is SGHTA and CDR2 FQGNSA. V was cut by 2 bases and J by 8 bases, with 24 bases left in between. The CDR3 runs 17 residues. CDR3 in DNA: TGTGCCAGCAGCTTAACAACCCTCAAGGGGCGCGAAGACGGCTACACCTTC. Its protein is CASSLTTLKGREDGYTF. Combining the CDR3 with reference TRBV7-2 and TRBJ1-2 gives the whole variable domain GAGVSQSPSNKVTEKGKDVELRCDPISGHTALYWYRQSLGQGLEFLIYFQGNSAPDKSGLPSDRFSAERTGGSVSTLTIQRTQQEDSAVYLCASSLTTLKGREDGYTFGSGTRLTVV.

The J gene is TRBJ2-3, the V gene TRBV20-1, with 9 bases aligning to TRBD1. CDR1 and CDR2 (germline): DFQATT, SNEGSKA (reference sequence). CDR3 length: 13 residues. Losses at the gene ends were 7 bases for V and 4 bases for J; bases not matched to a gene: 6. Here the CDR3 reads CSGGTGLSDTQYF. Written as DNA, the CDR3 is TGCAGTGGGGGGACAGGGTTATCAGATACGCAGTATTTT.

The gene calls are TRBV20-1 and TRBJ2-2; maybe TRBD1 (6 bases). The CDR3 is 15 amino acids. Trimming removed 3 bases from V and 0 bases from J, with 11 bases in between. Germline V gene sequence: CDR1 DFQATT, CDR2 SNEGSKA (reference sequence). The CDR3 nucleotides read TGCAGTGCTAGTTCTGGGGGCGCGAACACCGGGGAGCTGTTTTTT. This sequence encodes CSASSGGANTGELFF.

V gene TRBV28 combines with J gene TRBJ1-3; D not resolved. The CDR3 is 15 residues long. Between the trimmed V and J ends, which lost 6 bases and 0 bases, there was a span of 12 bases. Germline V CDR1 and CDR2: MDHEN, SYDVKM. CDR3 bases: TGTGCCAGCAGGGAGACGGGAGCCTCTGGAAACACCATATATTTT. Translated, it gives CASRETGASGNTIYF.

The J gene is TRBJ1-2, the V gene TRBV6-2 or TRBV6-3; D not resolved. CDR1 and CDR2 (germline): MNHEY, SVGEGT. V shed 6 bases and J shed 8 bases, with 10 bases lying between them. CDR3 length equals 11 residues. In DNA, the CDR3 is TGTGCCAGCAGCCCCCCGCCGGGCTACACCTTC. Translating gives CASSPPPGYTF.

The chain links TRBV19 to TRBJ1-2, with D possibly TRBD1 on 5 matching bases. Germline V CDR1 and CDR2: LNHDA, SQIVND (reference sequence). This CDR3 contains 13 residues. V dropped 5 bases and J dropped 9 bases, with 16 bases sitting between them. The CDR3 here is CASSPTRGISYTF. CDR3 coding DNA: TGTGCCAGTAGTCCAACCCGGGGGATAAGCTACACCTTC. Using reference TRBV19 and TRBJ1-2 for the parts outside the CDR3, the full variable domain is DGGITQSPKYLFRKEGQNVTLSCEQNLNHDAMYWYRQDPGQGLRLIYYSQIVNDFQKGDIAEGYSVSREKKESFPLTVTSAQKNPTAFYLCASSPTRGISYTFGSGTRLTVV.

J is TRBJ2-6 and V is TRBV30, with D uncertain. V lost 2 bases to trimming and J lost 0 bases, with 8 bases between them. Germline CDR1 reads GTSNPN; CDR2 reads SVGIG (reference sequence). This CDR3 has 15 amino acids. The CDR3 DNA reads TGTGCCTGGAGTTGGCTTAGCTCTGGGGCCAACGTCCTGACTTTC. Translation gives CAWSWLSSGANVLTF.

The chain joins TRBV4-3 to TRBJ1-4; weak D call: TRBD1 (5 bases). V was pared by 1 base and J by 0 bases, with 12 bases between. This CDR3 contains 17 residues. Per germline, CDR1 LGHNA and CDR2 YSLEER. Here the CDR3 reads CASSQGRQLATNEKLFF. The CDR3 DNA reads TGCGCCAGCAGCCAAGGGAGACAGTTGGCAACTAATGAAAAACTGTTTTTT.

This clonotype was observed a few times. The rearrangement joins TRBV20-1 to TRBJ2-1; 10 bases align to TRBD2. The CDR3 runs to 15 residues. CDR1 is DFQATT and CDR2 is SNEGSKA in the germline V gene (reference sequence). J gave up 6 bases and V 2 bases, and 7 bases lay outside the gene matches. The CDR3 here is CSARKVASGGNEQFF. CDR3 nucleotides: TGCAGTGCTAGAAAGGTGGCTAGCGGGGGCAATGAGCAGTTCTTC.

CDR3 nucleotides: TGTGCCTGGGACCGTACCCTATCCCCTGAAGCTTTCTTT. Its protein product is CAWDRTLSPEAFF. The rearrangement joins TRBV30 to TRBJ1-1, with D uncertain. The CDR3 contains 13 residues. CDR1 and CDR2 (germline): GTSNPN, SVGIG (reference sequence). Trimming took off 5 bases at V and 6 bases at J, with 16 bases between the two ends.

DNA for the CDR3: TGTGCCAGCAGCCAAGATCCCGGATTTGAGACCCAGTACTTC. Protein sequence: CASSQDPGFETQYF. The chain links TRBV14 to TRBJ2-5; D remains ambiguous. The germline V gene encodes CDR1 SGHDN and CDR2 FVKESK. CDR3 length: 14 residues. The germline V and J ends were trimmed by 0 bases and 5 bases, with 10 bases remaining between them.

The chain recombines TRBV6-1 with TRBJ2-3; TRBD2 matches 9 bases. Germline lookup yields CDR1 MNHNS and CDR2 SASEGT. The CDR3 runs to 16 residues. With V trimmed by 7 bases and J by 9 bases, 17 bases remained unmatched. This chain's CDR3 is CASTPSGMVSQGTQYF. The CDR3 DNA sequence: TGTGCCAGCACCCCTAGCGGGATGGTATCCCAGGGGACGCAGTATTTT.

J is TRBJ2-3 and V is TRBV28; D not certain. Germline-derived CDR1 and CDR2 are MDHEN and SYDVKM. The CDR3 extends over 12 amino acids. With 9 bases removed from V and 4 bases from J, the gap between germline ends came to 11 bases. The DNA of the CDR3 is TGTGCCAGTACATCTACGGCAGATACGCAGTATTTT. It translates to CASTSTADTQYF.

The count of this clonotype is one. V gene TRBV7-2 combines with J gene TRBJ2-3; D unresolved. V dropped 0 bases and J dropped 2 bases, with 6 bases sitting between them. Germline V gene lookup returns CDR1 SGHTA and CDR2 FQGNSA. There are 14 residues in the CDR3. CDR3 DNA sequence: TGTGCCAGCAGCTTAGCGCTGAACACAGATACGCAGTATTTT. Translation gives CASSLALNTDTQYF.

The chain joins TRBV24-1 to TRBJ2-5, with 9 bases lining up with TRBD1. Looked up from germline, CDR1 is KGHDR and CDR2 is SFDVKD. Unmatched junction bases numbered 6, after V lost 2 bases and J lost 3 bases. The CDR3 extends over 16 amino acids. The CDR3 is CATSDSGTGTKETQYF. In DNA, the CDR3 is TGTGCCACCAGTGATTCCGGGACAGGGACCAAAGAGACCCAGTACTTC.

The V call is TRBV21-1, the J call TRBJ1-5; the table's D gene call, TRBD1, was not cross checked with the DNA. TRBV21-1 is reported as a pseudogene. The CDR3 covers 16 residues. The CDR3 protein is CASSTRVNRGNQPQHF. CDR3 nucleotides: TGTGCCAGCAGCACCCGAGTGAACAGGGGAAATCAGCCCCAGCATTTT.

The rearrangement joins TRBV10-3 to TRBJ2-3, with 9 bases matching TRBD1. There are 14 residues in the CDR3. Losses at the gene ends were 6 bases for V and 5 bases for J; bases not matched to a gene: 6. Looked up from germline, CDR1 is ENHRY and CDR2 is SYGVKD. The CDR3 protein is CAISGTGLGDTQYF. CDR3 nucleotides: TGTGCCATCAGCGGGACAGGGTTGGGAGATACGCAGTATTTT.

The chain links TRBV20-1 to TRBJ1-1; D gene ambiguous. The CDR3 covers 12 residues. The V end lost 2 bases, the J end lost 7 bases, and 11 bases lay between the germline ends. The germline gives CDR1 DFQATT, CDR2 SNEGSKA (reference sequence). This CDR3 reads CSARLNGVEAFF. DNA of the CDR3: TGCAGTGCTAGACTCAATGGGGTTGAAGCTTTCTTT.

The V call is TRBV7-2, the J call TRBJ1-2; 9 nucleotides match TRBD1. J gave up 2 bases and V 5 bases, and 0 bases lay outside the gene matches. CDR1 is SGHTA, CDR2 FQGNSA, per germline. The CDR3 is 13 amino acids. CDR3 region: CASSDRGNYGYTF. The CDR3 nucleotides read TGTGCCAGCAGCGACAGGGGGAACTATGGCTACACCTTC.

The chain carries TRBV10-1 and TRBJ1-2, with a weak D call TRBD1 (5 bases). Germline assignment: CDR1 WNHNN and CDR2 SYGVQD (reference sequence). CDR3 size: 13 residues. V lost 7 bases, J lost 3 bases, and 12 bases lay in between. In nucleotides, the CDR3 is TGCGCCAGCAAAGAGACAGACGACTATGGCTACACCTTC. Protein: CASKETDDYGYTF.

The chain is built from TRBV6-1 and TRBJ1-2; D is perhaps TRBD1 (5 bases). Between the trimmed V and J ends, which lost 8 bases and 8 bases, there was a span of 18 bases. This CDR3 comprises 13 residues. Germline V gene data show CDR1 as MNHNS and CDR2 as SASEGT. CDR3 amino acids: CASGKGLLKGYTF. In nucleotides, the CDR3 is TGTGCCAGCGGGAAGGGGCTATTGAAAGGCTACACCTTC.

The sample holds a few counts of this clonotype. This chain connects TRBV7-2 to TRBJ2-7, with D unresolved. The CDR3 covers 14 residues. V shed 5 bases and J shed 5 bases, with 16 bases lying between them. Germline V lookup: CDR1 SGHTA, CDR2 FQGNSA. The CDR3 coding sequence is TGTGCCAGCAGCGAATATTTAAGGATCGACGAGCAGTACTTC. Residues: CASSEYLRIDEQYF.

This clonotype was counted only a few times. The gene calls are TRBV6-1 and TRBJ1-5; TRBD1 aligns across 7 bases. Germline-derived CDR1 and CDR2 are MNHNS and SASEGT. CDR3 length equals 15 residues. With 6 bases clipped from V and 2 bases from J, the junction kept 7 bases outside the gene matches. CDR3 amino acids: CASSPQGGRNQPQHF. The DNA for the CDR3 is TGTGCCAGCAGCCCCCAGGGGGGGCGCAATCAGCCCCAGCATTTT.

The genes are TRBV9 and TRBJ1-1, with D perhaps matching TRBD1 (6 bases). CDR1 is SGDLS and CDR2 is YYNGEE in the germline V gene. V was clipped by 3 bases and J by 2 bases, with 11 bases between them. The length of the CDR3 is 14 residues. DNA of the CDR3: TGTGCCAGCAGCGCGTACAGGGTCAACACTGAAGCTTTCTTT. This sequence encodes CASSAYRVNTEAFF.